This T cell receptor beta chain was sequenced in a study of T cell changes during pregnancy in multiple sclerosis. Some clones are missing from TCRdb's copy, which holds only in-frame ones; the method was immunoSEQ multiplex PCR. This sample has some 71,000 clones, with around 90% found just once. CDR3 size: 16 residues. Deletions cut 2 bases from V and 2 bases from J, with 15 bases between. In germline, CDR1 is MDHEN, CDR2 SYDVKM. The chain couples TRBV28 to TRBJ1-2; tentative D call: TRBD1 (5 bases). Sequencing was performed on peripheral blood, taken after pregnancy. This receptor was taken from a female donor with multiple sclerosis, enrolled in a pregnancy study. The CDR3, as DNA: TGTGCCAGCAGTTTAAGGGAGGGGAAGAAAAACTATGGCTACACCTTC. Its protein is CASSLREGKKNYGYTF.